At least ten counts were recorded for the clone carrying this T cell receptor beta chain. This entry is derived from a study of identical twins. The CDR3 sequence is 15 residues long. The V end was cut by 5 bases, the J end by 4 bases, with 17 bases between. Germline V gene lookup returns CDR1 LNHNV and CDR2 YYDKDF (reference sequence). Using its own MiXCR run on the 5' RACE reads, TCRdb lists one record per CDR3 protein. The sample has some 660,000 distinct CDR3 sequences, 8% to 9% seen once. A further study also used this sample, focusing on yellow fever vaccine responses in identical twins.

The receptor's source is a woman aged 18-29 years in good health. This sequence joins TRBV15 and TRBJ2-5; possibly TRBD1 for D (5 bases). The sample was PBMCs. CDR3 nucleotides: TGTGCCACCAGCGGATACAGGAGAAAACTAGAGACCCAGTACTTC. It specifies CATSGYRRKLETQYF.